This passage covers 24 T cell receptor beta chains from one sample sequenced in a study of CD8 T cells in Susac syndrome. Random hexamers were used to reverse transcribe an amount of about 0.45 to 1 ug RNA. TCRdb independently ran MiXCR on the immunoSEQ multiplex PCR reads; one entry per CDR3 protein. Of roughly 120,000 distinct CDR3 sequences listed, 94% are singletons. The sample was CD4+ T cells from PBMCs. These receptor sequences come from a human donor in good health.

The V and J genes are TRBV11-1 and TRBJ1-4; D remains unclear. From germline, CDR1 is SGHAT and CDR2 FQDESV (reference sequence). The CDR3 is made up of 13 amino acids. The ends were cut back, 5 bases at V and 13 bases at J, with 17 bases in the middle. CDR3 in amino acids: CASSARAQPGLFF. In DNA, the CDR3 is TGTGCCAGCAGCGCTAGAGCTCAGCCTGGACTGTTTTTT.

DNA for the CDR3: TGTGCCAGCAGCTCCTGGACTAGCGGGAGAATTTACAATGAGCAGTTCTTC. This encodes CASSSWTSGRIYNEQFF. The rearrangement joins TRBV7-3 to TRBJ2-1; TRBD2 aligns across 13 bases. J gave up 4 bases and V 4 bases, and 7 bases lay outside the gene matches. The V gene's germline CDR1 is SGHTA and CDR2 FQGTGA. The CDR3 is 17 amino acids.

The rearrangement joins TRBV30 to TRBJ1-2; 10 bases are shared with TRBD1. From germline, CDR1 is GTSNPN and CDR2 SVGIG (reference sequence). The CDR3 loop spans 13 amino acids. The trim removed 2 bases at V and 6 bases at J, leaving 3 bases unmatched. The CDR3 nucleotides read TGTGCCTGGAGTTGGGACAGGGGAAATGGCTACACCTTC. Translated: CAWSWDRGNGYTF.

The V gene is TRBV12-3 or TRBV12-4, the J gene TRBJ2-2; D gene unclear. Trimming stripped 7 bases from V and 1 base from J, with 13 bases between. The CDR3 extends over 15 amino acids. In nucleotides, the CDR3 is TGTGCCAGCACGTTCCCCCCAGGGAACACCGGGGAGCTGTTTTTT. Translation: CASTFPPGNTGELFF.

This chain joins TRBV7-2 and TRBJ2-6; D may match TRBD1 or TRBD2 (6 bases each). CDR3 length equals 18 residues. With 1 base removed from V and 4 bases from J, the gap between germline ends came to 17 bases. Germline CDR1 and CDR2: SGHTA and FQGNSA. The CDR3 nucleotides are TGTGCCAGCAGCTTAGGATCGGTAGGGGGGACGGGGGCCAACGTCCTGACTTTC. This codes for CASSLGSVGGTGANVLTF.

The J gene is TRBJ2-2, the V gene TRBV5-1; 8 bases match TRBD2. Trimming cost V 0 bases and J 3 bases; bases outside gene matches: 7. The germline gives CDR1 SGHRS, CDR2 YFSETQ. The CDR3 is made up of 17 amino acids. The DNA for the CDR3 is TGCGCCAGCAGCTTGGATCCGGGGGGGCTTTACACCGGGGAGCTGTTTTTT. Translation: CASSLDPGGLYTGELFF.

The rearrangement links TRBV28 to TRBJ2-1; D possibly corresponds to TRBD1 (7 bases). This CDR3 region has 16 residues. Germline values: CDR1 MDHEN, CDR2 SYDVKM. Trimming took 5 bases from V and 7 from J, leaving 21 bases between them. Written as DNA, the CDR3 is TGTGCCAGCAGTGCAGGGGGGTCCTCCCGGGGAAATGAGCAGTTCTTC. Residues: CASSAGGSSRGNEQFF.

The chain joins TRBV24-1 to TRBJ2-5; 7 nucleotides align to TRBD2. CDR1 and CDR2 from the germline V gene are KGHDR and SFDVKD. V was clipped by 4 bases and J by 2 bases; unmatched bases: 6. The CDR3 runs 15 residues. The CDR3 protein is CATSDAGLDQETQYF. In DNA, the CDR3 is TGTGCCACCAGTGACGCAGGACTAGATCAAGAGACCCAGTACTTC.

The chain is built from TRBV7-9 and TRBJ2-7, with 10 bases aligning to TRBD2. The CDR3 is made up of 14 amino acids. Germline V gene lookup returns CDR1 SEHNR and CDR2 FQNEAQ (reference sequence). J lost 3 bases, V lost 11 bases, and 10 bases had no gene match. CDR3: CAFSGLAGDYEQYF. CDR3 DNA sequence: TGTGCCTTCTCGGGTCTAGCGGGAGACTACGAGCAGTACTTC.

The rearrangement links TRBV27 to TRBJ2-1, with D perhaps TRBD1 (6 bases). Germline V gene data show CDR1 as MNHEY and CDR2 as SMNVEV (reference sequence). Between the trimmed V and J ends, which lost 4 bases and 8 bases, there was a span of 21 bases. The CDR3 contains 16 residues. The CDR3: CASSYRGQHLGHEQFF. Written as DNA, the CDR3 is TGTGCCAGCAGTTACCGTGGACAGCACCTAGGCCATGAGCAGTTCTTC.

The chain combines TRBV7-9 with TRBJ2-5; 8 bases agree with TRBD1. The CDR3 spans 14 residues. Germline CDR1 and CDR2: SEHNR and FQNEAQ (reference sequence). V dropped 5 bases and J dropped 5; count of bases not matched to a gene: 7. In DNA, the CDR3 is TGTGCCAGCAGCACATACAGGGGGTTGGAGACCCAGTACTTC. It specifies CASSTYRGLETQYF. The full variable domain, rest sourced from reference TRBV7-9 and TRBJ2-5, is DTGVSQNPRHKITKRGQNVTFRCDPISEHNRLYWYRQTLGQGPEFLTYFQNEAQLEKSRLLSDRFSAERPKGSFSTLEIQRTEQGDSAMYLCASSTYRGLETQYFGPGTRLLVL.

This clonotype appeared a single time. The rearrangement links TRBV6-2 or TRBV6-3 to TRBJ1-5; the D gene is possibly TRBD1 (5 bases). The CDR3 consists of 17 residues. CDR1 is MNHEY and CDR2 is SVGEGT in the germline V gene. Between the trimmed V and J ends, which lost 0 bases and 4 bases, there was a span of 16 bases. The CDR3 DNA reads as TGTGCCAGCAGTTACTCCGCGGGCAGGGCGGATAATCAGCCCCAGCATTTT. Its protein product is CASSYSAGRADNQPQHF.

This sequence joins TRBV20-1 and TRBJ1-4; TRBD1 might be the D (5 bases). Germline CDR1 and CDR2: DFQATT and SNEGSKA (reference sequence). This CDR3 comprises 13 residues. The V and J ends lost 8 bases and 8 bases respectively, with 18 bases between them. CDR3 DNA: TGCAGTCTTACCGGGACTAACGGGGAAAAACTGTTTTTT. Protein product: CSLTGTNGEKLFF.

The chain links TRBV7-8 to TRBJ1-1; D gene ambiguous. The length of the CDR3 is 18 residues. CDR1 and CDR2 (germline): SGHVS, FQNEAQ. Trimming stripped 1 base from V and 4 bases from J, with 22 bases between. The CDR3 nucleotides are TGTGCCAGCAGCTTAGTATTATGGCCAGGAGAGGGTGGCACTGAAGCTTTCTTT. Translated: CASSLVLWPGEGGTEAFF. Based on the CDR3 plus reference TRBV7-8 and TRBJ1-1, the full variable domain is GAGVSQSPRYKVAKRGQDVALRCDPISGHVSLFWYQQALGQGPEFLTYFQNEAQLDKSGLPSDRFFAERPEGSVSTLKIQRTQQEDSAVYLCASSLVLWPGEGGTEAFFGQGTRLTVV.

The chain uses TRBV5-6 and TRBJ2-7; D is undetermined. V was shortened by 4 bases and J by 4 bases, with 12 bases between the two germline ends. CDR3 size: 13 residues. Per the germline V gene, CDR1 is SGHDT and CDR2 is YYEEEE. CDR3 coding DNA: TGTGCCAGCAGCCTGGACGAACCTTACGAGCAGTACTTC. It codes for CASSLDEPYEQYF.

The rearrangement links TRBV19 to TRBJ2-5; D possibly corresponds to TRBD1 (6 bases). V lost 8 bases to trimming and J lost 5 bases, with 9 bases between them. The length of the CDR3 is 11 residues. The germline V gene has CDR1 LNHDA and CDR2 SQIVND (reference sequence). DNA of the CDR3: TGTGCCAGTGGACAGAGGGAGACCCAGTACTTC. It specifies CASGQRETQYF.

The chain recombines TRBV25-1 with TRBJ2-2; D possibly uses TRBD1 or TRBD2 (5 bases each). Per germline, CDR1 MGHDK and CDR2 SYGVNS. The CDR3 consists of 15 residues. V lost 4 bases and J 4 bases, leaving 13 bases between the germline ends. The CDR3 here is CASSGGGTLTGELFF. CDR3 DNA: TGTGCCAGCAGTGGTGGTGGGACCCTCACCGGGGAGCTGTTTTTT.

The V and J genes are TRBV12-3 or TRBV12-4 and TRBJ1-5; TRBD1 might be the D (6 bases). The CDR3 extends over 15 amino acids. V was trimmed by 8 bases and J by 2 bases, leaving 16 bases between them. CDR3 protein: CASQEGGKGNQPQHF. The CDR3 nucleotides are TGTGCCAGCCAGGAGGGGGGAAAGGGCAATCAGCCCCAGCATTTT.

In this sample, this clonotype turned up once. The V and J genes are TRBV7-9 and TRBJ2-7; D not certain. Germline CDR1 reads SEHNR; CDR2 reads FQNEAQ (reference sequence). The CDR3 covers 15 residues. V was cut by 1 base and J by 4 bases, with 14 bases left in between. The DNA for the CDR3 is TGTGCCAGCAGCTTAGAAAGGTCTATTGGGTACGAGCAGTACTTC. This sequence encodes CASSLERSIGYEQYF.

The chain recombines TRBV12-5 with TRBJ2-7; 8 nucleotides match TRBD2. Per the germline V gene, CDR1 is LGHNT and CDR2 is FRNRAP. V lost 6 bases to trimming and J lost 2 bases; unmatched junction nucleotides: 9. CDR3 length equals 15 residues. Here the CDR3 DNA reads TGTGCTAGTGGCCTGGAGCGGGAGTGGGCCTACGAGCAGTACTTC. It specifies CASGLEREWAYEQYF.

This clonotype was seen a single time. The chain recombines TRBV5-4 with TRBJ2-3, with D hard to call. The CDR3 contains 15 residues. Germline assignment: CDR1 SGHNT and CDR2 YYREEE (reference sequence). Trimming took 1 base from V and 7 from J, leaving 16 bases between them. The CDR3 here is CASSLKQTPRNTQYF. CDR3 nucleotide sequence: TGTGCCAGCAGCTTGAAGCAGACCCCCCGGAATACGCAGTATTTT.

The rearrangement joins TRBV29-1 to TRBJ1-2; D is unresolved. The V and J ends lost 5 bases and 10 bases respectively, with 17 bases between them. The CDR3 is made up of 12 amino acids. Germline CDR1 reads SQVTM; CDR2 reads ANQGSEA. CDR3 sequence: CSVNTHDSFYTF. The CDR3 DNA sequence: TGCAGCGTTAATACCCATGACTCCTTCTACACCTTC.

CDR3 region: CASSLVGNQPQHF. CDR3 in DNA: TGCGCCAGCAGCTTGGTAGGTAATCAGCCCCAGCATTTT. The rearrangement links TRBV5-1 to TRBJ1-5; D remains unclear. This CDR3 has 13 residues. V was cut by 0 bases and J by 4 bases, with 5 bases left in between. Germline CDR1 reads SGHRS; CDR2 reads YFSETQ.

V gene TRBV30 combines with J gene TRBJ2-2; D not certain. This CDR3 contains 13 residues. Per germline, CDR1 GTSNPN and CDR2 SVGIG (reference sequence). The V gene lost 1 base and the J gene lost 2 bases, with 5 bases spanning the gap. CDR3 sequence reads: CAWSEANTGELFF. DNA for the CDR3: TGTGCCTGGAGTGAGGCTAACACCGGGGAGCTGTTTTTT.